Shown below are 3 T cell receptor beta chains from a single sample sequenced in a study of tumor-infiltrating lymphocytes in primary liver carcinoma. A primer in the constant region served to generate TCR beta cDNA from 450 to 600 ng of total RNA. Three nested multiplex PCR rounds, a slightly modified ARM-PCR, produced the libraries for TCR beta. A C-beta reverse primer was combined with TRBV1-TRBV30 forward primers in the first two PCR rounds, and each round had around 11 cycles. One entry per CDR3 protein, called by TCRdb with MiXCR from the multiplex PCR reads. The repertoire holds 250,000 to 400,000 distinct CDR3 sequences, with approximately 60% as singletons. RNA was extracted from whole blood without cell sorting, alongside germline DNA. The sample comprised peripheral blood. The receptors here all came from a man in his forties with primary liver carcinoma and hepatitis B virus infection.

There are many counts of this clonotype. The gene calls are TRBV6-2 or TRBV6-3 and TRBJ2-5; D may be TRBD1 or TRBD2 (5 bases each). Germline V lookup: CDR1 MNHEY, CDR2 SVGEGT. CDR3 size: 17 residues. V was clipped by 7 bases and J by 2 bases, with 23 bases between them. DNA for the CDR3: TGTGCCAGCAACAAAAATCAGGGAGTACCCCTTCAAGAGACCCAGTACTTC. Its protein product is CASNKNQGVPLQETQYF.

The chain employs TRBV7-3 and TRBJ2-3, with D maybe TRBD2 (5 bases). This CDR3 spans 13 amino acids. Germline V CDR1 and CDR2: SGHTA, FQGTGA. V lost 5 bases to trimming and J lost 6 bases, with 12 bases between them. CDR3 nucleotide sequence: TGTGCCAGCAGCGTCCAGAGGGCGGATACGCAGTATTTT. It yields the protein CASSVQRADTQYF.

Regarding this clonotype: The junction shows a germline mismatch at one end, possibly a read error. CDR3 coding DNA: TGTGCCAGCAGCAGTCAGGGCGTCAGGGAGCTGTTATTT. Amino acids: CASSSQGVRELLF. The chain is built from TRBV6-2 or TRBV6-3 and TRBJ2-2, with D possibly called TRBD1 or TRBD2 (5 bases each). In germline, CDR1 is MNHEY, CDR2 SVGEGT. CDR3 length: 13 residues.